This TCR beta chain was sequenced in a study of T cell repertoires in cytomegalovirus infection. At the level of the study: Both CMV infection and a matching HLA type were indicated by public TCR beta signatures. Findings and caveats of the study: CMV-specific HLA-C-restricted TCR beta clonotypes dominated the ex vivo response. Summed frequency of public TCR beta families distinguished CMV carriers with the relevant HLA.

About this clonotype itself: The antigen remains undetermined.

The CDR3 runs 16 residues. With V trimmed by 6 bases and J by 1 base, 5 bases remained unmatched. The germline CDR1 and CDR2 sequences are MDHEN and SYDVKM. TCRdb fed the reads into MiXCR, producing one record per CDR3 protein. The sample has approximately 490,000 distinct CDR3 sequences; around 11% are singletons. The source is a human donor in good health (CMV status not recorded). Some clones in this sample may be carry-over from other donors' samples. The chain recombines TRBV28 with TRBJ2-5; 13 bases map to TRBD2. Source material: PBMCs. CDR3 in amino acids: CASSKGLAGLQETQYF. The CDR3 DNA is TGTGCCAGCAGCAAGGGACTAGCGGGACTCCAAGAGACCCAGTACTTC.